Sequencing of this TCR beta chain was carried out in a study of CD8 T cells in Susac syndrome. RNA was extracted with the RNeasy kit, and a quantity of about 0.45 to 1 ug was reverse transcribed using random hexamers. Amplification of TCR beta CDR3 used immunoSEQ multiplex PCR across 54 Vbeta and 13 Jbeta. TCRdb recomputed calls from the immunoSEQ multiplex PCR reads with MiXCR, one row per CDR3 protein. The sample holds some 200,000 distinct CDR3 sequences, approximately 90% seen once. The multiple sclerosis controls were treatment-naive patients, and their relapsing-remitting disease was stable or active. Purification of the CD8+ and CD4+ T cells relied on negative isolation, and TEMRA cells underwent FACS enrichment. The sequenced sample was CD8+ T cells from PBMCs. The receptor was derived from a human donor with multiple sclerosis.

The CDR3 sequence: CASSLALGSSGSGETQYF. In DNA, the CDR3 is TGTGCCAGCAGTTTAGCGCTGGGTTCTAGCGGGAGTGGGGAGACCCAGTACTTC. V and J are TRBV12-3 or TRBV12-4 and TRBJ2-5, with 10 positions matching TRBD2. The junction had 12 bases not matched to a gene; V was cut back by 0 bases and J by 5 bases. The CDR3 is 18 residues long.